The rows below give T cell receptor beta chains drawn from one sample of a study of T-cell reconstitution after alpha-beta-depleted transplantation in children. TCRdb itself ran the PCR reads through MiXCR, one entry per CDR3 protein. Counted here are roughly 500,000 distinct CDR3 sequences, 18% occurring once; the ten biggest clones make up around 3.3%. The material sequenced was PBMCs from the stem cell graft donor, taken from the stem cell graft. These receptors all come from a human donor who donated a stem cell graft to a child with acute lymphoblastic leukemia. CDR3s include the opening cysteine and the closing phenylalanine or tryptophan. A D gene is named only where the DNA matches it firmly. Not all rows give a size; the values are once, few, many and, for expanded clones, a class.

V	length	J	size	D	DNA	CDR3
TRBV20-1	15	TRBJ2-3	NA	NA	TGCAGTGCTAGGATATCCTGGGGAGGCACAGATACGCAGTATTTT	CSARISWGGTDTQYF
TRBV4-1	17	TRBJ1-1	NA	NA	TGCGCCAGCACATTAAGGGGGTCCGACGAATCCCCCACTGAAGCTTTCTTT	CASTLRGSDESPTEAFF
TRBV6-1	18	TRBJ2-6	NA	TRBD1	TGTGCCAGCAGCCCCTCAGGGACAGGCCCCCCTGGGGCCAACGTCCTGACTTTC	CASSPSGTGPPGANVLTF
TRBV3-1	18	TRBJ2-1	NA	TRBD2	TGTGCCAGCTGTTTAAGCTTGGGCGGGAGGGCCCTCAACAATGAGCAGTTCTTC	CASCLSLGGRALNNEQFF
TRBV15	15	TRBJ1-3	few	NA	TGTGCCACCAGCAGAGATCGGCCATCTGGAAACACCATATATTTT	CATSRDRPSGNTIYF
TRBV13	13	TRBJ2-7	few	NA	TGTGCCAGCTCCCGTGGGACATCCTACGAGCAGTACTTC	CASSRGTSYEQYF
TRBV24-1	17	TRBJ2-7	NA	TRBD2	TGTGCCACCAGTGATCCGGGACTAGCGGGAGGAACGTACGAGCAGTACTTC	CATSDPGLAGGTYEQYF
TRBV12-3/TRBV12-4	15	TRBJ2-1	many	TRBD2	TGTGCCAGCAGTCGGACTAGTGATTCCTACAATGAGCAGTTCTTC	CASSRTSDSYNEQFF
TRBV20-1	18	TRBJ1-6	NA	TRBD1	TGCAGTGCTAGAGATCGTGGGGGACAGATTATTTATAATTCACCCCTCCACTTT	CSARDRGGQIIYNSPLHF
TRBV7-8	17	TRBJ2-7	NA	NA	TGTGCCAGCAGCTTACACCTTTTTGGTTCTAGGACCTACGAGCAGTACTTC	CASSLHLFGSRTYEQYF
TRBV4-1	15	TRBJ2-1	NA	TRBD2	TGCGCCAGCAGCCTCCAGGGGACTAGCGGAAATGAGCAGTTCTTC	CASSLQGTSGNEQFF
TRBV12-3/TRBV12-4	14	TRBJ2-7	NA	NA	TGTGCCAGCAGAGGCAAACAGGGCACCTACGAGCAGTACTTC	CASRGKQGTYEQYF
TRBV6-4	15	TRBJ2-1	few	TRBD2	TGTGCCAGCAAGATGACTAGCGGAGCATACAATGAGCAGTTCTTC	CASKMTSGAYNEQFF
TRBV12-3/TRBV12-4	16	TRBJ2-1	many	TRBD1	TGTGCCAGCAGACCTCAGAGGGGGCGGGCTTACAATGAGCAGTTCTTC	CASRPQRGRAYNEQFF
TRBV4-1	15	TRBJ2-3	few	NA	TGCGCCAGCAGCCAAGCTACGGGAGGCACAGATACGCAGTATTTT	CASSQATGGTDTQYF
TRBV12-3/TRBV12-4	16	TRBJ1-2	few	TRBD1	TGTGCCAGCAGTTTAGTGGACAGGGGGACTAACTATGGCTACACCTTC	CASSLVDRGTNYGYTF
TRBV5-1	15	TRBJ2-3	NA	TRBD1	TGCGCCAGCAGCAACCGACAGGGGCGAACAGATACGCAGTATTTT	CASSNRQGRTDTQYF
TRBV3-1	14	TRBJ2-5	NA	NA	TGTGCCAGCAGCCAAGACCTAGGACAAGAGACCCAGTACTTC	CASSQDLGQETQYF
TRBV10-1	14	TRBJ1-2	NA	NA	TGCGCCAGCAGCCCCGGGGGTTCTAACTATGGCTACACCTTC	CASSPGGSNYGYTF
TRBV12-3/TRBV12-4	15	TRBJ2-1	NA	NA	TGTGCCAGCAACCGTGCTTCCGGGACCTACAATGAGCAGTTCTTC	CASNRASGTYNEQFF
TRBV29-1	14	TRBJ2-1	few	TRBD2	TGCAGCGTTCTAGGACTAGCGGGGTACAATGAGCAGTTCTTC	CSVLGLAGYNEQFF
TRBV20-1	15	TRBJ2-3	many	TRBD2	TGCAGTGCTAGAGATCTAGCGGGTTCCACAGATACGCAGTATTTT	CSARDLAGSTDTQYF
TRBV6-1	16	TRBJ2-3	NA	TRBD2	TGTGCCAGTGCACTAGCGGGAGTGACTAGCACAGATACGCAGTATTTT	CASALAGVTSTDTQYF
TRBV7-3	15	TRBJ2-1	NA	TRBD2	TGTGCCAGCAGCCTCTGGGGCGGGAGTAGGGATGAGCAGTTCTTC	CASSLWGGSRDEQFF
TRBV25-1	17	TRBJ2-3	NA	NA	TGTGCCAGCAGTGAAAGGTACGCGGCCGTCGGCACAGATACGCAGTATTTT	CASSERYAAVGTDTQYF
TRBV20-1	16	TRBJ2-7	NA	NA	TGCAGTGCTAGAGATCCCGGGGGATTTAGCTCCTACGAGCAGTACTTC	CSARDPGGFSSYEQYF
TRBV6-1	18	TRBJ1-5	few	NA	TGTGCCAGCAGGACCTCTGGGGGGGGCCTTTATAGCAATCAGCCCCAGCATTTT	CASRTSGGGLYSNQPQHF
TRBV10-1	13	TRBJ2-3	many	NA	TGCGCCAGCAGAAGCGAACCCACAGATACGCAGTATTTT	CASRSEPTDTQYF
TRBV20-1	14	TRBJ1-1	few	TRBD1	TGCAGTGCGGCGCTGGACAGGATGAACACTGAAGCTTTCTTT	CSAALDRMNTEAFF
TRBV6-1	14	TRBJ1-1	NA	NA	TGTGCCAGCACGGGCGGGGTAGGGAACACTGAAGCTTTCTTT	CASTGGVGNTEAFF
TRBV29-1	19	TRBJ2-3	many	TRBD2	TGCAGCGTTGAAGATCCCGAAAGGGGAGCGGGAGGGTTCACAGATACGCAGTATTTT	CSVEDPERGAGGFTDTQYF
TRBV27	15	TRBJ2-7	NA	TRBD2	TGTGCCAGCAGTTCTGGGGGACTAGCGGACTACGAGCAGTACTTC	CASSSGGLADYEQYF
TRBV3-1	12	TRBJ2-1	few	NA	TGTGCCAGCAGCCGTTCCAACAATGAGCAGTTCTTC	CASSRSNNEQFF
TRBV11-2	15	TRBJ1-5	few	TRBD1	TGTGCCAGCAGCCTAATGACAGGGGACAATCAGCCCCAGCATTTT	CASSLMTGDNQPQHF
TRBV2	14	TRBJ1-5	few	TRBD1	TGTGCCAGCAGTGAAGGGACAGGGAGGCAGCCCCAGCATTTT	CASSEGTGRQPQHF
TRBV9	16	TRBJ2-3	NA	NA	TGTGCCAGCAGCGTAGCCGGGGGAGAGTCCACAGATACGCAGTATTTT	CASSVAGGESTDTQYF
TRBV9	14	TRBJ1-2	NA	NA	TGTGCCAGCAGCCCTGAGGGGGTCGGGTATGGCTACACCTTC	CASSPEGVGYGYTF
TRBV5-5	18	TRBJ1-2	NA	NA	TGTGCCAGCAGGCTGTACGACGGCGCTTTCCTTGCTAACTATGGCTACACCTTC	CASRLYDGAFLANYGYTF
TRBV5-1	15	TRBJ2-7	NA	TRBD2	TGCGCCAGCAGCTTGGAAAGCGGGGGGAACTACGAGCAGTACTTC	CASSLESGGNYEQYF
TRBV2	14	TRBJ2-7	few	NA	TGTGCCAGCAGTGTCTTGGACAACGCCTACGAGCAGTACTTC	CASSVLDNAYEQYF
TRBV5-1	15	TRBJ2-5	NA	NA	TGCGCCAGCAGCCCGGACCTAGCGATCCAAGAGACCCAGTACTTC	CASSPDLAIQETQYF
TRBV5-1	13	TRBJ2-5	few	NA	TGCGCCAGCAGCTTGGACTTTCCGGAGACCCAGTACTTC	CASSLDFPETQYF
TRBV5-1	14	TRBJ2-1	few	NA	TGCGCCAGCAGCCTCCACACTAGCTACAATGAGCAGTTCTTC	CASSLHTSYNEQFF
TRBV5-1	16	TRBJ1-1	NA	TRBD1	TGCGCCAGCAGCTCGAACAGGGGGCTGGCGAACACTGAAGCTTTCTTT	CASSSNRGLANTEAFF
TRBV27	13	TRBJ1-5	NA	NA	TGTGCCAGCAGTTTAAGGTCCAGTCAGCCCCAGCATTTT	CASSLRSSQPQHF
TRBV12-3/TRBV12-4	17	TRBJ2-3	NA	NA	TGTGCCAGCAGTCCCGGAGGGACTGCTATTAGCACAGATACGCAGTATTTT	CASSPGGTAISTDTQYF
TRBV28	18	TRBJ2-2	few	TRBD1	TGTGCCAGCAGATCCCTCTACCCGGACAGGGACGCCACCGGGGAGCTGTTTTTT	CASRSLYPDRDATGELFF
TRBV7-2	15	TRBJ1-1	NA	NA	TGTGCCAGCAGCTTTAGGATTGGGTCAGTTACTGAAGCTTTCTTT	CASSFRIGSVTEAFF